The 26 T cell receptor beta chains below all came from one sample that was sequenced in a study of blood T cell repertoires in COVID-19. Repertoires were generated with immunoSEQ multiplex PCR, while TCRdb's copy carries only in-frame clones and drops some. The repertoire holds 60,000 to 90,000 clones, with about 73% as singletons. Sequenced sample: peripheral blood. These receptors originate from a man in his fifties or sixties with acute or convalescent COVID-19.

This chain connects TRBV6-1 to TRBJ2-6; D perhaps matches TRBD2 (5 bases). Trimming removed 4 bases at V and 0 bases at J, with 13 bases between. Germline V gives CDR1 MNHNS, CDR2 SASEGT. The CDR3 is made up of 17 amino acids. Here the CDR3 reads CASSAGKISSGANVLTF. The CDR3 nucleotides read TGTGCCAGCAGTGCGGGGAAGATCAGCTCTGGGGCCAACGTCCTGACTTTC.

This clone was counted a single time. The V and J genes are TRBV18 and TRBJ2-2, with D uncertain. The V gene lost 5 bases and the J gene lost 2 bases, with 3 bases spanning the gap. The germline CDR1 and CDR2 sequences are KGHSH and LQKENI. This CDR3 is built from 12 residues. DNA of the CDR3: TGTGCCAGCTCAACAAACACCGGGGAGCTGTTTTTT. Encoded protein: CASSTNTGELFF.

This chain links TRBV6-2 or TRBV6-3 with TRBJ1-3; 8 bases map to TRBD1. The CDR3 is 14 amino acids. Trimming removed 6 bases from V and 4 bases from J; junction bases left unmatched: 5. Per the germline V gene, CDR1 is MNHEY and CDR2 is SVGEGT. The CDR3 nucleotides are TGTGCCAGCAGCCAGGGGGCAGGCGGAAACACCATATATTTT. It encodes CASSQGAGGNTIYF.

The table lists this clone with many counts. V gene TRBV4-1 combines with J gene TRBJ1-6; 10 bases agree with TRBD1. The CDR3 spans 15 residues. CDR1 is MGHRA, CDR2 YSYEKL, per germline. V gave up 0 bases and J gave up 12 bases; unmatched junction bases: 5. CDR3 amino acids: CASSQEGQGQGPLHF. The CDR3 region has the DNA TGCGCCAGCAGCCAAGAGGGACAGGGGCAAGGACCCCTCCACTTT.

The chain is built from TRBV28 and TRBJ2-2; 8 bases are a match to TRBD2. CDR1 and CDR2 (germline): MDHEN, SYDVKM. The J segment lost 4 bases and the V segment lost 4 bases, leaving 8 bases of the junction unmatched. This CDR3 has 16 amino acids. In nucleotides, the CDR3 is TGTGCCAGCAGTTGGGGACTAGATGATGCCACCGGGGAGCTGTTTTTT. It codes for CASSWGLDDATGELFF.

The V call is TRBV30, the J call TRBJ2-7; TRBD1 matches 9 bases. This CDR3 spans 14 amino acids. Germline V gene data show CDR1 as GTSNPN and CDR2 as SVGIG (reference sequence). The trim removed 2 bases at V and 5 bases at J, leaving 7 bases unmatched. The CDR3 sequence is CAWSPGQGFHEQYV. In nucleotides, the CDR3 is TGTGCCTGGAGTCCGGGACAGGGTTTCCACGAGCAGTACGTC.

The chain combines TRBV28 with TRBJ2-3; the match to TRBD2 covers 9 bases. V trimming: 3 bases; J trimming: 5 bases; junction bases outside the gene matches: 6. Germline V gene data show CDR1 as MDHEN and CDR2 as SYDVKM. The CDR3 sequence is 15 residues long. In DNA, the CDR3 is TGTGCCAGCAGTTTGACACTAGCGGGCCAAGATACGCAGTATTTT. Translated: CASSLTLAGQDTQYF.

The chain joins TRBV5-4 to TRBJ2-7; 12 bases align to TRBD2. CDR3 length: 15 residues. The V gene end was trimmed by 4 bases and the J gene end by 4 bases; junction bases not matched to a gene: 6. Germline lookup yields CDR1 SGHNT and CDR2 YYREEE (reference sequence). CDR3 coding DNA: TGTGCCAGCAGCCCGACTAGCGGGAGACGGTACGAGCAGTACTTC. Encoded protein: CASSPTSGRRYEQYF.

By share of the sample, this clone is medium-sized. The chain combines TRBV20-1 with TRBJ2-2; TRBD2 matches at 8 bases. The germline V gene encodes CDR1 DFQATT and CDR2 SNEGSKA (reference sequence). The CDR3 has 15 residues. V lost 6 bases, J lost 1 base, and 7 bases stayed unmatched. The CDR3 DNA reads as TGCAGTGCGAGTCCGGGACTAGAGAACACCGGGGAGCTGTTTTTT. Translated: CSASPGLENTGELFF.

This clone was found once. The rearrangement uses TRBV15 and TRBJ2-2; possibly TRBD2 for D (6 bases). Germline values: CDR1 LNHNV, CDR2 YYDKDF (reference sequence). V was trimmed by 0 bases and J by 8 bases, leaving 16 bases between them. The CDR3 consists of 16 residues. CDR3 sequence reads: CATSRDGGRLGGELFF. The CDR3 bases are TGTGCCACCAGCAGAGATGGAGGGAGGCTAGGGGGGGAGCTGTTTTTT.

This chain joins TRBV5-1 and TRBJ1-3; D possibly corresponds to TRBD1 (5 bases). Trimming cost V 0 bases and J 4 bases, with 14 bases left between them. The germline V gene encodes CDR1 SGHRS and CDR2 YFSETQ. The CDR3 extends over 16 amino acids. CDR3 in DNA: TGCGCCAGCAGCTTGGCCCAGACAGAACTCGGAAACACCATATATTTT. This sequence encodes CASSLAQTELGNTIYF.

The CDR3 DNA reads TGTGCCTACATGCCCGGGACAGGAGTCTACAATGAGCAGTTCTTC. This codes for CAYMPGTGVYNEQFF. This chain connects TRBV30 to TRBJ2-1; 8 bases are a match to TRBD1. The trim removed 7 bases at V and 3 bases at J, leaving 11 bases unmatched. The CDR3 consists of 15 residues. Looked up from germline, CDR1 is GTSNPN and CDR2 is SVGIG (reference sequence).

V is TRBV25-1 and J is TRBJ1-2; D remains ambiguous. Germline CDR1 is MGHDK and CDR2 is SYGVNS. V was pared by 10 bases and J by 5 bases, with 29 bases between. The CDR3 is 17 residues long. CDR3 in amino acids: CANHGRRDPGPPYGYTF. The CDR3 DNA reads TGTGCCAACCACGGACGGCGGGATCCAGGACCACCTTATGGCTACACCTTC.

The rearrangement joins TRBV12-3 or TRBV12-4 to TRBJ1-5, with D possibly matching TRBD1 (6 bases). The V end lost 6 bases, the J end lost 7 bases, and 13 bases lay between the germline ends. CDR3 length equals 13 residues. CDR3 loop: CASSLDSRQPQHF. CDR3 in DNA: TGTGCCAGCAGCCTGGACAGCCGACAGCCCCAGCATTTT.

This clone appeared a single time. CDR3 loop: CAITGSGQPQHF. As DNA, the CDR3 is TGTGCCATCACAGGTTCGGGTCAGCCCCAGCATTTT. The rearrangement uses TRBV6-5 and TRBJ1-5, with D possibly TRBD1 on 5 matching bases. The CDR3 spans 12 residues. The V and J ends lost 10 bases and 6 bases respectively, with 13 bases between them. Germline V gene data show CDR1 as MNHEY and CDR2 as SVGAGI.

This clone was seen only a few times. The gene calls are TRBV9 and TRBJ2-2, with 8 bases lining up with TRBD2. Trimming removed 0 bases from V and 5 bases from J; junction bases left unmatched: 9. The germline CDR1 and CDR2 sequences are SGDLS and YYNGEE. The length of the CDR3 is 17 residues. This chain's CDR3 is CASSVEEAGAGTGELFF. DNA of the CDR3: TGTGCCAGCAGCGTAGAGGAAGCGGGGGCGGGAACCGGGGAGCTGTTTTTT.

This chain links TRBV19 with TRBJ2-5; 10 bases align to TRBD1. The V gene end was trimmed by 6 bases and the J gene end by 4 bases; junction bases not matched to a gene: 5. The CDR3 totals 14 residues. In germline, CDR1 is LNHDA, CDR2 SQIVND (reference sequence). The CDR3 sequence: CASRETGGAETQYF. DNA of the CDR3: TGTGCCAGTAGAGAGACAGGGGGCGCAGAGACCCAGTACTTC.

The gene calls are TRBV21-1 and TRBJ1-3; TRBD1 reflects the table's D call only, with no check against the DNA. TRBV21-1 is termed a pseudogene. The CDR3 spans 18 residues. CDR3 in DNA: TGTGCCAGCAGCAAAAGTTCAGGACAGAAATACTCTGGAAACACCATATATTTT. It translates to CASSKSSGQKYSGNTIYF.

The rearrangement links TRBV5-6 to TRBJ2-3; possibly TRBD1 for D (6 bases). Per the germline V gene, CDR1 is SGHDT and CDR2 is YYEEEE. Trimming took off 3 bases at V and 2 bases at J, with 16 bases between the two ends. CDR3 length equals 16 residues. The CDR3 is CASSSNRATDTDTQYF. Here the CDR3 DNA reads TGTGCCAGCAGCTCAAACAGGGCCACGGACACAGATACGCAGTATTTT.

Comments on this clone: With only one base between it and a far larger clone, this is likely a read error. The chain is built from TRBV7-8 and TRBJ2-5, with 7 bases that match TRBD2. This CDR3 is 16 amino acids long. In germline, CDR1 is SGHVS, CDR2 FQNEAQ. The CDR3 nucleotides read TGTGCCAGCTGCTTAGGGTGGGGGGGGTCCCAAGAGACCCAGTACTTC. Translating it yields CASCLGWGGSQETQYF.

A few counts support this clone. The CDR3 bases are TGTGCCAGCAGTTTGACTAGCGGGAAGTACAATGAGCAGTTCTTC. Protein: CASSLTSGKYNEQFF. The chain is built from TRBV2 and TRBJ2-1; TRBD2 agrees at 11 bases. The V and J ends lost 5 bases and 4 bases, in that order; junction bases with no gene match: 4. Per germline, CDR1 SNHLY and CDR2 FYNNEI. The CDR3 is 15 residues long.

The chain has TRBV28 and TRBJ2-7; D is perhaps TRBD1 (5 bases). V shed 1 base and J shed 13 bases, with 11 bases lying between them. This CDR3 is built from 11 residues. Germline assignment: CDR1 MDHEN and CDR2 SYDVKM. In DNA, the CDR3 is TGTGCCAGCAGTTTATCAGGGTGGCTATACTTC. Residues: CASSLSGWLYF.

The rearrangement links TRBV21-1 to TRBJ2-2; the table's D call TRBD1 went unverified against the DNA. TRBV21-1 is annotated as a pseudogene. The CDR3 sequence is 12 residues long. The CDR3 DNA sequence: TGTGCCCGGCCCGTGAGGACAGGGGAGCTGTTTTTT. Protein sequence: CARPVRTGELFF.

This clone was detected many times. The CDR3 here is CASSYSGAYEQYF. The CDR3 region has the DNA TGTGCCAGCAGTTACAGTGGAGCCTACGAGCAGTACTTC. The chain employs TRBV6-2 or TRBV6-3 and TRBJ2-7; D gene unclear. This CDR3 is built from 13 residues. The V gene's germline CDR1 is MNHEY and CDR2 SVGEGT. V lost 2 bases and J 2 bases, leaving 7 bases between the germline ends.

This chain links TRBV3-1 (or the pseudogene TRBV3-2) with TRBJ2-6; weak D call: TRBD1 (5 bases). Trimming removed 5 bases at V and 3 bases at J, with 17 bases between. CDR1 and CDR2 from the germline V gene are LGHDT and YNNKEL (reference sequence). CDR3 size: 17 residues. As DNA, the CDR3 is TGTGCCAGCAGCTGGGCAGGGCTCCTTCATGGGGCCAACGTCCTGACTTTC. Protein: CASSWAGLLHGANVLTF.

The V gene is TRBV5-1, the J gene TRBJ2-1, with D possibly being TRBD1 (6 bases). CDR3 size: 15 residues. CDR1 and CDR2 from the germline V gene are SGHRS and YFSETQ. The ends were cut back, 4 bases at V and 9 bases at J, with 20 bases in the middle. CDR3 DNA: TGCGCCAGCAGCCTACTACAGGGAGCTGACGGTGAGCAGTTCTTC. As protein: CASSLLQGADGEQFF.